A selection of T cell receptor beta chains follows, all from one sample in a study of cytomegalovirus exposure and HLA in healthy donors. Only in-frame clones appear in the TCRdb table, and some are missing; sequencing was by immunoSEQ multiplex PCR. The sample lists around 130,000 clones; about four fifths were seen once. Sequences were obtained from PBMCs. The receptors here all came from a man aged 18 to 29 in good health and CMV-seronegative. The CDR3 runs from the conserved cysteine through the conserved F or W. The D gene is left open where the match is weak. Clone size is not always given. Where it is, it says once, few, many or a class for expanded clones.

V gene: TRBV5-6; D gene: .; clone size: .; J gene: TRBJ1-2; CDR3 DNA: TGTGCCAGCAGCTTGTATCTGGCGAAGCCGGGCTATGGCTACACCTTC; CDR3 protein: CASSLYLAKPGYGYTF
V gene: TRBV10-3; D gene: .; clone size: .; J gene: TRBJ2-7; CDR3 DNA: TGTGCCATCAAGGGGGAACAGGGTATCCACGAGCAGTACTTC; CDR3 protein: CAIKGEQGIHEQYF
V gene: TRBV7-3; D gene: TRBD1; clone size: .; J gene: TRBJ2-1; CDR3 DNA: TGTGCCAGCAGCTTCACAGGGGGCGGAGGTGAGCAGTTCTTC; CDR3 protein: CASSFTGGGGEQFF
V gene: TRBV7-3; D gene: .; clone size: .; J gene: TRBJ2-1; CDR3 DNA: TGTGCCAGCAGCCGCCGGGGTAATGAGCAGTTCTTC; CDR3 protein: CASSRRGNEQFF
V gene: TRBV28; D gene: .; clone size: .; J gene: TRBJ1-5; CDR3 DNA: TGTGCCAGCAGTCAAACAGTGTCCACTCAGCCCCAGCATTTT; CDR3 protein: CASSQTVSTQPQHF
V gene: TRBV5-1; D gene: .; clone size: .; J gene: TRBJ2-7; CDR3 DNA: TGCGCCAGCAGCCCGTTCGGAGGGGCCGGGGAGCAGTACTTC; CDR3 protein: CASSPFGGAGEQYF
V gene: TRBV6-5; D gene: .; clone size: few; J gene: TRBJ1-5; CDR3 DNA: TGTGCCAGCAGTTCGAAACAGGGAACTAACAATCAGCCCCAGCATTTT; CDR3 protein: CASSSKQGTNNQPQHF
V gene: TRBV5-4; D gene: .; clone size: .; J gene: TRBJ1-6; CDR3 DNA: TGTGCCAGCAGCTTAGAGGGAATAAGGTCACCCCTCCACTTT; CDR3 protein: CASSLEGIRSPLHF
V gene: TRBV19; D gene: .; clone size: .; J gene: TRBJ1-5; CDR3 DNA: TGTGCCCGGCCCGGGGTGCGAGGGGGACACAATCAGCCCCAGCATTTT; CDR3 protein: CARPGVRGGHNQPQHF
V gene: TRBV5-4; D gene: .; clone size: few; J gene: TRBJ1-4; CDR3 DNA: TGTGCCAGCAGCGGAGCATTGAATGAAAAACTGTTTTTT; CDR3 protein: CASSGALNEKLFF
V gene: TRBV30; D gene: .; clone size: .; J gene: TRBJ1-5; CDR3 DNA: TGTGCCTGGAACGGGGGGGGCAATCAGCCCCAGCATTTT; CDR3 protein: CAWNGGGNQPQHF
V gene: TRBV30; D gene: TRBD1; clone size: .; J gene: TRBJ2-5; CDR3 DNA: TGTGCCTGGAGCCGACAGGGGGCGGTAACGAAGACCCAGTACTTC; CDR3 protein: CAWSRQGAVTKTQYF
V gene: TRBV6-6; D gene: TRBD1; clone size: .; J gene: TRBJ2-1; CDR3 DNA: TGTGCCAGCAGCCCCGGCGGGACAGGGAACAATGAGCAGTTCTTC; CDR3 protein: CASSPGGTGNNEQFF
V gene: TRBV5-4; D gene: TRBD2; clone size: .; J gene: TRBJ2-1; CDR3 DNA: TGTGCCAGCAGCTCCCTCGGACTAGCGGGGATGGATGAGCAGTTCTTC; CDR3 protein: CASSSLGLAGMDEQFF
V gene: TRBV10-3; D gene: .; clone size: few; J gene: TRBJ2-3; CDR3 DNA: TGTGCCATGAGGGTGGATACAGATACGCAGTATTTT; CDR3 protein: CAMRVDTDTQYF
V gene: TRBV7-3; D gene: TRBD1; clone size: .; J gene: TRBJ2-7; CDR3 DNA: TGTGCCAGCAGCTTAATAGGGGCGGGACAGGGGGTCGAGCAGTACTTC; CDR3 protein: CASSLIGAGQGVEQYF
V gene: TRBV7-8; D gene: TRBD2; clone size: few; J gene: TRBJ2-3; CDR3 DNA: TGTGCCAGCGGGACTAGCGGGGGTGGAACGCAGTATTTT; CDR3 protein: CASGTSGGGTQYF
V gene: TRBV4-1; D gene: .; clone size: .; J gene: TRBJ2-1; CDR3 DNA: TGCGCCAGCAGCCCCGGGTTCAATGAGCAGTTCTTC; CDR3 protein: CASSPGFNEQFF
V gene: TRBV5-1; D gene: TRBD1; clone size: few; J gene: TRBJ1-5; CDR3 DNA: TGCGCCAGCAGCATAGGGACAGGGGGCGATCAGCCCCAGCATTTT; CDR3 protein: CASSIGTGGDQPQHF
V gene: TRBV29-1; D gene: .; clone size: .; J gene: TRBJ1-5; CDR3 DNA: TGCAGCGTTGATTGTTTAACTTCCGGGGGTCGTCAGCCCCAGCATTTT; CDR3 protein: CSVDCLTSGGRQPQHF
V gene: TRBV10-1; D gene: TRBD1; clone size: .; J gene: TRBJ2-7; CDR3 DNA: TGCGCTAGCAGCCCCTGGGACAGGGGAAACGAGCAGTACTTC; CDR3 protein: CASSPWDRGNEQYF
V gene: TRBV11-2; D gene: TRBD1; clone size: .; J gene: TRBJ2-2; CDR3 DNA: TGTGCCAGCTATCGTCCAGGGGGCACCGGGGAGCTGTTTTTT; CDR3 protein: CASYRPGGTGELFF
V gene: TRBV2; D gene: .; clone size: .; J gene: TRBJ1-2; CDR3 DNA: TGTGCCAGCAGTGACTTTCAGTGGGAGAGCTATGGCTACACCTTC; CDR3 protein: CASSDFQWESYGYTF
V gene: TRBV11-2; D gene: TRBD1; clone size: .; J gene: TRBJ1-2; CDR3 DNA: TGTGCCAGCAGCCAGGGCACAGGGGGCTATGGCTACACCTTC; CDR3 protein: CASSQGTGGYGYTF
V gene: TRBV28; D gene: .; clone size: .; J gene: TRBJ1-5; CDR3 DNA: TGTGCCAGCAGCTCCACAATATACAATCAGCCCCAGCATTTT; CDR3 protein: CASSSTIYNQPQHF
V gene: TRBV30; D gene: TRBD1; clone size: once; J gene: TRBJ1-2; CDR3 DNA: TGTGCCTGGAGACCCCCCGGACAGGAAGGCTACACCTTC; CDR3 protein: CAWRPPGQEGYTF
V gene: TRBV10-3; D gene: .; clone size: .; J gene: TRBJ1-4; CDR3 DNA: TGTGCCATCAGTGAGTCTGGGCCCCTTAATGAAAAACTGTTTTTT; CDR3 protein: CAISESGPLNEKLFF
V gene: TRBV11-2; D gene: .; clone size: once; J gene: TRBJ1-1; CDR3 DNA: TGTGCCAGCATGCGGGGGGCATACATGAACACTGAAGCTTTCTTT; CDR3 protein: CASMRGAYMNTEAFF
V gene: TRBV9; D gene: .; clone size: .; J gene: TRBJ2-1; CDR3 DNA: TGTGCCAGCAGCGTAACCCAGCGAGTTTCCTCCTACTATGAGCAGTTCTTC; CDR3 protein: CASSVTQRVSSYYEQFF
V gene: TRBV19; D gene: .; clone size: .; J gene: TRBJ1-6; CDR3 DNA: TGTGCCAGTAGTATCGGGAATTCACCCCTCCACTTT; CDR3 protein: CASSIGNSPLHF
V gene: TRBV27; D gene: TRBD1; clone size: .; J gene: TRBJ1-1; CDR3 DNA: TGTGCCAGCAGTCCGGACAGGGTACGCACTGAAGCTTTCTTT; CDR3 protein: CASSPDRVRTEAFF
V gene: TRBV7-6; D gene: TRBD2; clone size: .; J gene: TRBJ2-4; CDR3 DNA: TGTGCCAGCAGCTTAGATTCCGGGGATAGCGGGCCATCTAAAAACATTCAGTACTTC; CDR3 protein: CASSLDSGDSGPSKNIQYF
V gene: TRBV14; D gene: .; clone size: .; J gene: TRBJ2-2; CDR3 DNA: TGTGCCAGCAGCCAAGGTGGGGGCAGCACCGGGGAGCTGTTTTTT; CDR3 protein: CASSQGGGSTGELFF
V gene: TRBV30; D gene: .; clone size: .; J gene: TRBJ1-3; CDR3 DNA: TGTGCCTGGAGTGTTCGGGGGGGCTCTGGAAACACCATATATTTT; CDR3 protein: CAWSVRGGSGNTIYF
V gene: TRBV10-3; D gene: TRBD1; clone size: .; J gene: TRBJ1-3; CDR3 DNA: TGTGCCATCAGTAAAGACAGGGGGTCTGGAAACACCATATATTTT; CDR3 protein: CAISKDRGSGNTIYF
V gene: TRBV7-9; D gene: TRBD1; clone size: .; J gene: TRBJ2-1; CDR3 DNA: TGTGCCAGCAGCCCTCGACAGGGTTCGGGTGGCAATGAGCAGTTCTTC; CDR3 protein: CASSPRQGSGGNEQFF
V gene: TRBV7-9; D gene: TRBD1; clone size: .; J gene: TRBJ2-7; CDR3 DNA: TGTGCCAGCAGCCACCCTACACGGACAGGTACCTACGAGCAGTACTTC; CDR3 protein: CASSHPTRTGTYEQYF
V gene: TRBV19; D gene: .; clone size: .; J gene: TRBJ2-7; CDR3 DNA: TGTGCCAGTAGTATCGATGAAATGGGGAGAGAGCAGTACTTC; CDR3 protein: CASSIDEMGREQYF
V gene: TRBV10-3; D gene: .; clone size: .; J gene: TRBJ1-5; CDR3 DNA: TGTGCCATCAGGAAGGGGGGGGAGGGCAATCAGCCCCAGCATTTT; CDR3 protein: CAIRKGGEGNQPQHF
V gene: TRBV4-1; D gene: TRBD1; clone size: .; J gene: TRBJ2-7; CDR3 DNA: TGCGCCAGCAGCATCCAGACAGGGGGCAACGAGCAGTACTTC; CDR3 protein: CASSIQTGGNEQYF
V gene: TRBV9; D gene: TRBD2; clone size: .; J gene: TRBJ2-7; CDR3 DNA: TGTGCCAGCAGCGTAGATCCGGGACTAGCCCGAGAGTCATTACTTTACGAGCAGTACTTC; CDR3 protein: CASSVDPGLARESLLYEQYF
V gene: TRBV6-6; D gene: .; clone size: .; J gene: TRBJ1-5; CDR3 DNA: TGTGCCACCCAGGGAGGCAGGAGCAATCAGCCCCAGCATTTT; CDR3 protein: CATQGGRSNQPQHF
V gene: TRBV7-9; D gene: TRBD2; clone size: .; J gene: TRBJ2-1; CDR3 DNA: TGTGCCAGCAGCTTAGGACTAGCGGGGGGCCATGAGCAGTTCTTC; CDR3 protein: CASSLGLAGGHEQFF
V gene: TRBV9; D gene: .; clone size: .; J gene: TRBJ1-5; CDR3 DNA: TGTGCCAGCAGCGTAGAAGAGTCCCACCAGCCCCAGCATTTT; CDR3 protein: CASSVEESHQPQHF
V gene: TRBV5-8; D gene: TRBD1; clone size: .; J gene: TRBJ2-7; CDR3 DNA: TGTGCCAGCAGCTTGGGTGGACAGGGATCAAACGAGCAGTACTTC; CDR3 protein: CASSLGGQGSNEQYF
V gene: TRBV19; D gene: TRBD1; clone size: .; J gene: TRBJ2-4; CDR3 DNA: TGTGCCAGTGTACCCCCGGGACAGCAAAACATTCAGTACTTC; CDR3 protein: CASVPPGQQNIQYF
V gene: TRBV9; D gene: .; clone size: .; J gene: TRBJ2-1; CDR3 DNA: TGTGCCAGCAGCGTAGGGGGTCAGGAGGGCAATGAGCAGTTCTTC; CDR3 protein: CASSVGGQEGNEQFF
V gene: TRBV6-1; D gene: .; clone size: .; J gene: TRBJ2-7; CDR3 DNA: TGTGCCAGCAGTGAAGGGATTTGGGCTGAGCAGTACTTC; CDR3 protein: CASSEGIWAEQYF
V gene: TRBV6-1; D gene: .; clone size: .; J gene: TRBJ1-4; CDR3 DNA: TGTGCCAGCAGTGGTAATGAGGAGTCGGAAAAACTGTTTTTT; CDR3 protein: CASSGNEESEKLFF
V gene: TRBV7-8; D gene: .; clone size: .; J gene: TRBJ2-5; CDR3 DNA: TGTGCCAGCAGCCAAGGACGGACTTTGGAGACCCAGTACTTC; CDR3 protein: CASSQGRTLETQYF
V gene: TRBV7-9; D gene: TRBD1; clone size: .; J gene: TRBJ1-1; CDR3 DNA: TGTGCCAGCAGCGATACAGGGGCGGAGGAAGCTTTCTTT; CDR3 protein: CASSDTGAEEAFF
V gene: TRBV7-6; D gene: .; clone size: .; J gene: TRBJ1-5; CDR3 DNA: TGTGCCAGCAGCTTAAACGCAGGGCGGAATCAGCCCCAGCATTTT; CDR3 protein: CASSLNAGRNQPQHF